This T cell receptor (beta chain) derives from a study of cytotoxic CD8 clonotypes in ibrutinib-treated CLL. In the study overall: The patient breakdown showed more than nine relapsed/refractory and approximately 15 treatment-naive cases, with about 18 IGHV unmutated. Study-level points and caveats: Higher clonality was seen at ibrutinib response and a return toward baseline at progression. The study found baseline clonality above age-matched healthy donors, tracking circulating CD8+ T-cell counts. Progressing patients had sampling times that differed from those of sustained-remission patients.

The germline CDR1 and CDR2 sequences are KGHSH and LQKENI. Trimming at V came to 8 bases and at J to 3 bases, leaving 4 bases not matched to a gene. The CDR3 is made up of 13 amino acids. This clone was seen more than once but under ten times. Its antigen remains unknown. This table comes from immunoSEQ multiplex PCR, and its TCRdb copy is limited to in-frame clones, with some not included. The sample shows a few hundred thousand clones, 70% to 80% of them seen only once. V gene TRBV18 combines with J gene TRBJ1-1, with 9 bases that match TRBD1. This TCR derives from a human donor with chronic lymphocytic leukemia. This material consisted of PBMCs, taken before ibrutinib treatment. DNA for the CDR3: TGTGCCAGCACGACAGGGGGGGACACTGAAGCTTTCTTT. Encoded protein: CASTTGGDTEAFF.